This T cell receptor beta chain was observed in a study of cytomegalovirus exposure and HLA in healthy donors. It was with 60 Vbeta and 13 Jbeta primers that the PCR ran. Sequencing used immunoSEQ multiplex PCR; TCRdb keeps in-frame clones, though not all of them. The sample has about 130,000 clones; 75% to 90% are singletons. As regards this clone: No antigen is known for it.

Study results and caveats: Further analysis, carried out later, found HLA-associated TCR beta chains more clonally expanded than equally common other chains. In a later analysis, several top co-occurrence clusters appeared linked to parvovirus B19, influenza, CMV and Epstein-Barr virus. Earlier results showed most TCR beta V segments being productive about 87% or about 30% of the time. For most TCR sequences rarity was the rule, although some public TCRs occurred in many donors.

The clonotype originates from a middle-aged woman in good health and CMV-seronegative. Sequenced material: PBMCs.

The CDR3 coding sequence is TGTGCCAGCAGTTTAACGCTAGCGGGAGGGCAAGAGACCCAGTACTTC. It encodes CASSLTLAGGQETQYF. This chain links TRBV28 with TRBJ2-5, with 12 nucleotides matching TRBD2. The V segment lost 2 bases and the J segment 2 bases; nucleotides outside the gene matches: 3. The CDR3 consists of 16 residues. CDR1 is MDHEN, CDR2 SYDVKM, per germline. Variable domain in full (rest from reference TRBV28 and TRBJ2-5): DVKVTQSSRYLVKRTGEKVFLECVQDMDHENMFWYRQDPGLGLRLIYFSYDVKMKEKGDIPEGYSVSREKKERFSLILESASTNQTSMYLCASSLTLAGGQETQYFGPGTRLLVL.